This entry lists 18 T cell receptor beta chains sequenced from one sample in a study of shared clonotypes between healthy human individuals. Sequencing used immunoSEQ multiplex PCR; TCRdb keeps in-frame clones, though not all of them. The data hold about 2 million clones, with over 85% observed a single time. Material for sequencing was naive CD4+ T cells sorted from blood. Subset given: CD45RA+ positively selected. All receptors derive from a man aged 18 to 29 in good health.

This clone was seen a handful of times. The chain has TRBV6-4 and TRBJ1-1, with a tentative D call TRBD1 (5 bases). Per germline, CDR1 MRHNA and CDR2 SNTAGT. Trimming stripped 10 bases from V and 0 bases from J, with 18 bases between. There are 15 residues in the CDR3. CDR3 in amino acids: CANRKTETMNTEAFF. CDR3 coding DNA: TGTGCCAACAGAAAGACAGAAACCATGAACACTGAAGCTTTCTTT.

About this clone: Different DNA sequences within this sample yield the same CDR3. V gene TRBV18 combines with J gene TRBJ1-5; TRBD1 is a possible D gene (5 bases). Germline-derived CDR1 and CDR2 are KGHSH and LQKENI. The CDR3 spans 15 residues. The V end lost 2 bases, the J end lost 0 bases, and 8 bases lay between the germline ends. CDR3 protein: CASSPGADSNQPQHF. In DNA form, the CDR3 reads TGTGCCAGCTCACCAGGGGCCGATAGCAATCAGCCCCAGCATTTT.

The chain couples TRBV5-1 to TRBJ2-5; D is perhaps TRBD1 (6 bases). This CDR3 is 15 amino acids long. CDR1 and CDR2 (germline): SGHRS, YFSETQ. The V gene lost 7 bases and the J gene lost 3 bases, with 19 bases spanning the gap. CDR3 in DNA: TGCGCCAGCTCAACCCCCAGAACAGGGAAAGAGACCCAGTACTTC. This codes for CASSTPRTGKETQYF.

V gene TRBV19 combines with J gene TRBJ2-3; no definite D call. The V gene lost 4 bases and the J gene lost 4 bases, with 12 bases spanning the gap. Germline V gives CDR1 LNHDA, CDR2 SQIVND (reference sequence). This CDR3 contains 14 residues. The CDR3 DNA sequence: TGTGCCAGTAGTACCGCCACCTGGGCAGATACGCAGTATTTT. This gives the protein CASSTATWADTQYF.

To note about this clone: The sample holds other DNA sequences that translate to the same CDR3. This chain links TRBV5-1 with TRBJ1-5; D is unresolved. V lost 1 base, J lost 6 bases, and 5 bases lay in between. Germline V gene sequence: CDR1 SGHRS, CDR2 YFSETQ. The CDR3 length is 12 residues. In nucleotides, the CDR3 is TGCGCCAGCAGCTTGAGCGGTCAGCCCCAGCATTTT. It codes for CASSLSGQPQHF.

The CDR3 sequence is CASSLALVRDGYEQYF. The CDR3 DNA is TGTGCCAGCAGCTTAGCATTGGTGAGGGATGGCTACGAGCAGTACTTC. This rearrangement joins TRBV7-6 to TRBJ2-7; tentative D call: TRBD2 (5 bases). The CDR3 has 16 residues. Trimming took 0 bases from V and 3 from J, leaving 15 bases between them. The germline V gene encodes CDR1 SGHVS and CDR2 FNYEAQ.

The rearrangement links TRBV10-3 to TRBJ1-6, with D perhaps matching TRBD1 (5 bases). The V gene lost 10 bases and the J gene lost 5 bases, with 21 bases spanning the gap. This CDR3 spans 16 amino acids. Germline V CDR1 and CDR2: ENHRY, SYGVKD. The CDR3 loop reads CATTRSPGVDNSPLHF. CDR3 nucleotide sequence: TGTGCCACCACCCGTTCACCGGGGGTGGATAATTCACCCCTCCACTTT.

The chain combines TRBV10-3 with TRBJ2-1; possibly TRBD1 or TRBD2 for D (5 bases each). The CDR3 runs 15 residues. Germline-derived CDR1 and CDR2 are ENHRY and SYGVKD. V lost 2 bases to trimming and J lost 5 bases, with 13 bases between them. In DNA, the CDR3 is TGTGCCATCAGTGAGGAGGGGAAAGGCGACAATGAGCAGTTCTTC. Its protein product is CAISEEGKGDNEQFF.

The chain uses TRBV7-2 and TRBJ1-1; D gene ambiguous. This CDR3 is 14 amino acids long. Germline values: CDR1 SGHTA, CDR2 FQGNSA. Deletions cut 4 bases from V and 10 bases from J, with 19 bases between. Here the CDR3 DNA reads TGTGCCAGCAGCTGGAGACGGGAGCCCGTAGGAGCTTTCTTT. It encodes CASSWRREPVGAFF.

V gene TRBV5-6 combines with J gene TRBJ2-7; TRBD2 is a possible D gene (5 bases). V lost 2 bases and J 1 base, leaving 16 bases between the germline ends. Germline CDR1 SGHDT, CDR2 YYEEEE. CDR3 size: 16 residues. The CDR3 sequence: CASSFRGMALSYEQYF. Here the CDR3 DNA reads TGTGCCAGCAGCTTCCGGGGAATGGCCCTTTCCTACGAGCAGTACTTC.

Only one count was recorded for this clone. This CDR3 is CASSTASSYEQYF. CDR3 sequence (DNA): TGTGCCAGCAGCACTGCTAGTTCCTACGAGCAGTACTTC. The chain carries TRBV2 and TRBJ2-7; D remains ambiguous. There are 13 residues in the CDR3. Trimming removed 6 bases at V and 1 base at J, with 10 bases between. Germline V gene sequence: CDR1 SNHLY, CDR2 FYNNEI.

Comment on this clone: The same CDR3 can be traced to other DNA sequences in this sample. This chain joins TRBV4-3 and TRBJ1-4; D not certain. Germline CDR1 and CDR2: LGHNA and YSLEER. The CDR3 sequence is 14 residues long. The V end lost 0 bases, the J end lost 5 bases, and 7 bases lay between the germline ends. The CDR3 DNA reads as TGCGCCAGCAGCCAAGAACCGGGCAATGAAAAACTGTTTTTT. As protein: CASSQEPGNEKLFF.

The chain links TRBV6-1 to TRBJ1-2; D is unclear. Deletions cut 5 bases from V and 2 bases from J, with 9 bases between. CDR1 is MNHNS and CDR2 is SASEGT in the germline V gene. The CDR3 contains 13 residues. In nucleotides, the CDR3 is TGTGCCAGCAGTTGGGAGTTGAACTATGGCTACACCTTC. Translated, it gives CASSWELNYGYTF.

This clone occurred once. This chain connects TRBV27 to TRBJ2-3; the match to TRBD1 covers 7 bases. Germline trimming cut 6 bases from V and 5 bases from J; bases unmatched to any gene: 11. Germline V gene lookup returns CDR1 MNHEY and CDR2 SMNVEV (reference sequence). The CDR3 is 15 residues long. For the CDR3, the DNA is TGTGCCAGCAGCCCGGGACAGTCTTTACGAGATACGCAGTATTTT. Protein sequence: CASSPGQSLRDTQYF.

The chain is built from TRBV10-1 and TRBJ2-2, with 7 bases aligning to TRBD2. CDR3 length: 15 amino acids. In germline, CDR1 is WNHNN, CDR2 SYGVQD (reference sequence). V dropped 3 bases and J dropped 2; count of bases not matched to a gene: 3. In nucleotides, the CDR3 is TGCGCCAGCAGTGATGGGAGGGATAACACCGGGGAGCTGTTTTTT. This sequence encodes CASSDGRDNTGELFF.

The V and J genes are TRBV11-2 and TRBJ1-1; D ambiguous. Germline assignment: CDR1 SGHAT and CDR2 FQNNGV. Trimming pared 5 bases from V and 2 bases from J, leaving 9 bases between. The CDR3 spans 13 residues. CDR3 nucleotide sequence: TGTGCCAGCAGCCTCCAAAGAAACACTGAAGCTTTCTTT. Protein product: CASSLQRNTEAFF.

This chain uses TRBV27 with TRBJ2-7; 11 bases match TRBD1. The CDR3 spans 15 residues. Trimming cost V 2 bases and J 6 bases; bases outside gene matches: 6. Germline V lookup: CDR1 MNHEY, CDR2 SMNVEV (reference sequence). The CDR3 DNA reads TGTGCCAGCAGTTTAGGGACAGGGGGATGGGGCGAGCAGTACTTC. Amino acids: CASSLGTGGWGEQYF.

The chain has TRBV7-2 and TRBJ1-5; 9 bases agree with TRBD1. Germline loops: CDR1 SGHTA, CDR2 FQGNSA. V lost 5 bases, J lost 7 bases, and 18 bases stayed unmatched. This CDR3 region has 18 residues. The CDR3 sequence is CASSASLSGQGLSQPQHF. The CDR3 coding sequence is TGTGCCAGCAGCGCCTCTCTGTCGGGACAGGGACTGAGCCAGCCCCAGCATTTT.